The present T cell receptor beta chain was sequenced within a study of blood T cell repertoires in COVID-19. The overall study: PBMCs, B-cell-depleted T cells, or T cells were the source of the cDNA or gDNA that made up the material.

Trimming cost V 4 bases and J 0 bases, with 22 bases left between them. The CDR3 contains 18 residues. Some clones are missing from TCRdb's copy, which holds only in-frame ones; the method was immunoSEQ multiplex PCR. The sample consists of 150,000 to 200,000 clones, around 84% of them appearing once. The sequence was obtained from a woman aged 70-85 years with COVID-19, enrolled during active disease. The gene calls are TRBV5-7 and TRBJ1-1, with TRBD1 as a possible D gene (5 bases). TRBV5-7 is an ORF, and what it does is uncertain. Sample: peripheral blood. The CDR3 nucleotides are TGTGCCAGCAGCCCAAGGGGTCAGACTTTCCGTATGAACACTGAAGCTTTCTTT. Its translation: CASSPRGQTFRMNTEAFF.